Reported below is one TCR beta chain. The antigen is undetermined. This entry is derived from a study of CXCR3-negative and CXCR3-positive naive CD8 T cells. Researchers prepared the TRB cDNA libraries using 5' RACE with UMI labels. TCRdb reprocessed the 5' RACE reads, with one entry per CDR3 protein and no DNA. Its clone listing holds about 90,000 distinct CDR3 sequences. Study observations and caveats: CXCR3 expression partially decreased after cryopreservation; most assays used fresh PBMCs. Both naive subsets had comparably high diversity; memory CD8+ cells much lower. Researchers reported similar TRBV-TRBJ usage in naive CXCR3-negative and CXCR3-positive cells, though memory differed. More hydrophobic TRB CDR3s occurred in CXCR3-positive than in CXCR3-negative naive cells.

Looked up from germline, CDR1 is SQVTM and CDR2 is ANQGSEA. CDR3 size: 14 residues. Sequenced: naive CXCR3- CD8+ T cells from blood. Described subset: CD45RO-CCR7+CD27+CD95- naive CD8+ T cells lacking CXCR3 (TNR3-). This sequence originates from a human donor in good health. Some clones in this sample may be carry-over from other donors' samples. The chain joins TRBV29-1 to TRBJ2-7; there is no DNA to check the TCRdb D call of TRBD1. Here the CDR3 reads CSVEATGLVRGQYF.